Described below is a single T cell receptor beta chain sequence and its context. Its antigen is still unknown. This specimen belongs to a study of response to subunit inactivated influenza vaccine. Study-level findings and limits: A suggestion made by the authors is that each seasonal influenza vaccination recruits few new T cells.

MiXCR was run by TCRdb on the RT-PCR reads, yielding one entry per CDR3 protein. The sample yields over 800,000 distinct CDR3 sequences, 20% to 25% seen once. Trimming stripped 2 bases from V and 5 bases from J, with 13 bases between. Germline CDR1 is DFQATT and CDR2 is SNEGSKA (reference sequence). The CDR3 length is 13 residues. The sample here was PBMCs from blood, taken 4 to 6 days after vaccination. This chain links TRBV20-1 with TRBJ2-7; the D is unclear. This receptor was identified in a man aged 50 to 60 who received an inactivated influenza vaccine. The DNA of the CDR3 is TGCAGTGCTAGACCCCAAGGGATTAACGAGCAGTACTTC. Residues: CSARPQGINEQYF.